Below are 30 T cell receptor beta chains sequenced from a single sample in a study of OX40 agonist ivuxolimab in advanced cancers. The data were produced by immunoSEQ multiplex PCR, yet TCRdb's version contains in-frame clones alone and is incomplete. The sample carries 50,000 or so clones, over 70% recorded once. The input for sequencing was CD4+ or CD8+ T cells sorted from blood, taken in a trial of the OX40 agonist ivuxolimab. All receptors derive from an adult with an advanced solid tumor such as melanoma, head and neck, liver or kidney cancer.

This sequence joins TRBV5-1 and TRBJ2-1, with TRBD2 matching over 13 bases. Germline-derived CDR1 and CDR2 are SGHRS and YFSETQ. V trimming: 4 bases; J trimming: 9 bases; junction bases outside the gene matches: 10. The CDR3 contains 16 residues. The CDR3 sequence: CASSPRTSGGGGEQFF. The CDR3, as DNA: TGCGCCAGCAGCCCGCGGACTAGCGGGGGCGGAGGTGAGCAGTTCTTC. The full variable domain, completed using reference TRBV5-1 and TRBJ2-1, is KAGVTQTPRYLIKTRGQQVTLSCSPISGHRSVSWYQQTPGQGLQFLFEYFSETQRNKGNFPGRFSGRQFSNSRSEMNVSTLELGDSALYLCASSPRTSGGGGEQFFGPGTRLTVL.

CDR3 amino acids: CATSRDPGGGEKLFF. The CDR3 DNA reads as TGTGCCACCAGCAGAGATCCCGGGGGCGGTGAAAAACTGTTTTTT. The chain carries TRBV15 and TRBJ1-4; D may be TRBD1 (6 bases). From germline, CDR1 is LNHNV and CDR2 YYDKDF (reference sequence). V dropped 0 bases and J dropped 7 bases, with 12 bases sitting between them. This CDR3 is built from 15 residues.

V gene TRBV19 combines with J gene TRBJ2-7; D may be TRBD2 (6 bases). The CDR3 spans 14 residues. V lost 3 bases and J 4 bases, leaving 13 bases between the germline ends. Germline V gene sequence: CDR1 LNHDA, CDR2 SQIVND (reference sequence). The CDR3 sequence is CASSMTRDRYEQYF. The CDR3 nucleotides read TGTGCCAGTAGTATGACGCGGGATAGGTACGAGCAGTACTTC.

This clone was found a few times. This chain links TRBV9 with TRBJ2-5; 8 bases are a match to TRBD1. The J call may be faulty, since TRBJ2-7 better matches the DNA end. Germline V CDR1 and CDR2: SGDLS, YYNGEE. This CDR3 region has 14 residues. CDR3 in DNA: TGTGCCAGCAGCGGAGGGACAGGCTTACACGAGCAGTACTTC. Translation gives CASSGGTGLHEQYF.

This clone has a single count. The rearrangement joins TRBV30 to TRBJ2-3; D call uncertain. Trimming took 2 bases from V and 0 from J, leaving 18 bases between them. The germline V gene encodes CDR1 GTSNPN and CDR2 SVGIG (reference sequence). This CDR3 is built from 17 residues. The CDR3 nucleotides read TGTGCCTGGAGTTTCGCCTTAGGAAGGATAAGCACAGATACGCAGTATTTT. Amino acid sequence: CAWSFALGRISTDTQYF.

The genes are TRBV21-1 and TRBJ1-6. TRBV21-1 is a listed pseudogene. There are 17 residues in the CDR3. As DNA, the CDR3 is TGTGCCAGCAGCAAAGCCGAAGGGCTTCCCTATAATTCACCCCTCCACTTT. Its translation: CASSKAEGLPYNSPLHF.

About this clone itself: The sample holds other DNA sequences that translate to the same CDR3. This chain uses TRBV28 with TRBJ2-7; D gene unclear. The CDR3 is made up of 12 amino acids. Deletions cut 5 bases from V and 4 bases from J, with 9 bases between. Germline loops: CDR1 MDHEN, CDR2 SYDVKM. DNA of the CDR3: TGTGCCAGCAGTCCCGTTACGTACGAGCAGTACTTC. It is translated as CASSPVTYEQYF.

The J gene is TRBJ2-6, the V gene TRBV28, with a possible D match to TRBD1 (5 bases). Looked up from germline, CDR1 is MDHEN and CDR2 is SYDVKM. The CDR3 has 17 residues. With 4 bases removed from V and 0 bases from J, the gap between germline ends came to 13 bases. The chain's CDR3 is CASSSQVDPSGANVLTF. The CDR3 DNA reads as TGTGCCAGCAGTTCACAGGTAGATCCCTCTGGGGCCAACGTCCTGACTTTC.

The chain has TRBV5-4 and TRBJ2-5; TRBD2 matches at 7 bases. The germline V gene encodes CDR1 SGHNT and CDR2 YYREEE (reference sequence). The CDR3 sequence is 14 residues long. The ends lost 4 bases at V and 0 bases at J; junction bases unmatched: 3. The CDR3 region has the DNA TGTGCCAGCAGCGGGGGGGGGTACCAAGAGACCCAGTACTTC. Translating gives CASSGGGYQETQYF.

The chain is built from TRBV4-1 and TRBJ2-1, with D possibly matching TRBD2 (5 bases). Trimming pared 4 bases from V and 9 bases from J, leaving 22 bases between. Germline V gene sequence: CDR1 MGHRA, CDR2 YSYEKL. This CDR3 has 16 residues. DNA of the CDR3: TGCGCCAGCAGCCCAGAGGCACTCCCCGGGGTAGGTGAGCAGTTCTTC. Its protein is CASSPEALPGVGEQFF.

This sequence joins TRBV5-1 and TRBJ1-1; a possible D gene is TRBD1 (6 bases). The CDR3 extends over 15 amino acids. Germline values: CDR1 SGHRS, CDR2 YFSETQ. With 0 bases removed from V and 1 base from J, the gap between germline ends came to 10 bases. The CDR3 protein is CASSLVTGKNTEAFF. Written as DNA, the CDR3 is TGCGCCAGCAGCTTGGTAACAGGGAAGAACACTGAAGCTTTCTTT.

J is TRBJ2-1 and V is TRBV19; D possibly matches TRBD1 or TRBD2 (7 bases each). This CDR3 region has 17 residues. In germline, CDR1 is LNHDA, CDR2 SQIVND (reference sequence). V dropped 1 base and J dropped 7 bases, with 20 bases sitting between them. Here the CDR3 reads CASSIVGGGGTLNEQFF. The CDR3 DNA sequence: TGTGCCAGTAGTATAGTAGGGGGCGGGGGTACTTTGAATGAGCAGTTCTTC.

The chain is built from TRBV7-3 and TRBJ2-3, with D unclear. Trimming stripped 2 bases from V and 2 bases from J, with 8 bases between. Germline V gene sequence: CDR1 SGHTA, CDR2 FQGTGA. The CDR3 consists of 14 residues. CDR3 in amino acids: CASSLGGHTDTQYF. Written as DNA, the CDR3 is TGTGCCAGCAGCTTAGGCGGCCACACAGATACGCAGTATTTT.

There are a few counts of this clone. The chain combines TRBV15 with TRBJ2-1; possibly TRBD1 for D (6 bases). The CDR3 runs to 14 residues. The germline V gene encodes CDR1 LNHNV and CDR2 YYDKDF (reference sequence). The V gene lost 1 base and the J gene lost 5 bases, with 9 bases spanning the gap. The CDR3 loop reads CATSRGGPDNEQFF. CDR3 DNA sequence: TGTGCCACCAGCAGAGGGGGGCCCGACAATGAGCAGTTCTTC.

This clone came up once. The chain uses TRBV29-1 and TRBJ1-1; 8 bases fit TRBD1. Per germline, CDR1 SQVTM and CDR2 ANQGSEA. Trimming cost V 1 base and J 4 bases; bases outside gene matches: 5. The CDR3 length is 14 residues. The CDR3 loop reads CSVEVDRESTEAFF. CDR3 coding DNA: TGCAGCGTTGAAGTGGACAGGGAGTCCACTGAAGCTTTCTTT. The entire variable domain, with the rest obtained from reference TRBV29-1 and TRBJ1-1, is as follows: SAVISQKPSRDICQRGTSLTIQCQVDSQVTMMFWYRQQPGQSLTLIATANQGSEATYESGFVIDKFPISRPNLTFSTLTVSNMSPEDSSIYLCSVEVDRESTEAFFGQGTRLTVV.

The rearrangement joins TRBV5-1 to TRBJ2-7; TRBD1 might be the D (6 bases). V was clipped by 0 bases and J by 0 bases, with 7 bases between them. Germline assignment: CDR1 SGHRS and CDR2 YFSETQ. The CDR3 has 14 residues. CDR3: CASSLGDTSYEQYF. CDR3 in DNA: TGCGCCAGCAGCTTGGGGGACACCTCCTACGAGCAGTACTTC.

This chain's CDR3 is CASSQDLEGALGNTEAFF. The CDR3 DNA sequence: TGTGCCAGCAGCCAAGATCTTGAGGGGGCCCTAGGGAACACTGAAGCTTTCTTT. The rearrangement joins TRBV4-2 to TRBJ1-1; TRBD1 matches at 7 bases. Germline V gives CDR1 LGHNA, CDR2 YNFKEQ. The CDR3 is 18 amino acids. J gave up 1 base and V 0 bases, and 11 bases lay outside the gene matches.

The J gene is TRBJ2-5, the V gene TRBV7-2; D gene ambiguous. There are 12 residues in the CDR3. CDR1 SGHTA and CDR2 FQGNSA come from the germline V gene. Trimming removed 2 bases at V and 4 bases at J, with 5 bases between. The CDR3 coding sequence is TGTGCCAGCAGCTTAACAAGAGAGACCCAGTACTTC. This codes for CASSLTRETQYF.

The genes are TRBV15 and TRBJ2-4; D may be TRBD2 (5 bases). This CDR3 comprises 13 residues. V dropped 8 bases and J dropped 3 bases, with 11 bases sitting between them. In germline, CDR1 is LNHNV, CDR2 YYDKDF (reference sequence). CDR3 region: CATGGDGKNIQYF. Written as DNA, the CDR3 is TGTGCCACCGGAGGTGATGGCAAAAACATTCAGTACTTC.

V is TRBV14 and J is TRBJ2-7; D may be TRBD1 (6 bases). The ends were cut back, 6 bases at V and 7 bases at J, with 25 bases in the middle. The CDR3 sequence is 16 residues long. From germline, CDR1 is SGHDN and CDR2 FVKESK. The CDR3 DNA reads as TGTGCCAGCAGGGGGGCGGTTTTCAGGTTGGGTAGGGAGCAGTACTTC. Its translation: CASRGAVFRLGREQYF.

The V gene is TRBV7-3, the J gene TRBJ2-7, with D unclear. V was pared by 2 bases and J by 10 bases, with 15 bases between. CDR3 length: 13 residues. Germline loops: CDR1 SGHTA, CDR2 FQGTGA. CDR3 residues: CASSLGQDAPQYF. The CDR3 bases are TGTGCCAGCAGCTTAGGGCAGGACGCCCCACAGTACTTC.

The genes are TRBV28 and TRBJ1-1; D is ambiguous. Germline V gene sequence: CDR1 MDHEN, CDR2 SYDVKM. V was trimmed by 5 bases and J by 1 base, leaving 11 bases between them. This CDR3 comprises 14 residues. As DNA, the CDR3 is TGTGCCAGCAGTGCGCTATCCGCGAACACTGAAGCTTTCTTT. The encoded protein is CASSALSANTEAFF.

V gene TRBV5-3 combines with J gene TRBJ1-3, with D maybe TRBD1 (5 bases). TRBV5-3 is an open reading frame, and its role is uncertain. V was shortened by 5 bases and J by 0 bases, with 15 bases between the two germline ends. The CDR3 is 16 amino acids. The CDR3: CARRPGRHNSGNTIYF. Written as DNA, the CDR3 is TGTGCCAGAAGACCGGGACGGCATAACTCTGGAAACACCATATATTTT.

The rearrangement uses TRBV6-5 and TRBJ1-2; perhaps TRBD1 as D (6 bases). Between the trimmed V and J ends, which lost 0 bases and 12 bases, there was a span of 20 bases. The CDR3 totals 15 residues. Looked up from germline, CDR1 is MNHEY and CDR2 is SVGAGI. The CDR3 region is CASSYSGPPTEGDTF. In DNA form, the CDR3 reads TGTGCCAGCAGTTACTCGGGGCCACCCACGGAGGGGGACACCTTC.

V usage is TRBV27 and J usage is TRBJ2-7; D is possibly TRBD2 (5 bases). Trimming pared 5 bases from V and 3 bases from J, leaving 8 bases between. The germline V gene has CDR1 MNHEY and CDR2 SMNVEV (reference sequence). CDR3 length: 12 residues. The DNA of the CDR3 is TGTGCCAGCAGTCCGGGGATCTACGAGCAGTACGTC. This translates into CASSPGIYEQYV.

The V call is TRBV19, the J call TRBJ1-2; maybe TRBD1 (5 bases). This CDR3 has 12 residues. In germline, CDR1 is LNHDA, CDR2 SQIVND (reference sequence). Trimming took off 11 bases at V and 4 bases at J, with 14 bases between the two ends. The CDR3 here is CAARSGGYGYTF. The CDR3 nucleotides are TGTGCCGCCCGGTCGGGGGGCTATGGCTACACCTTC.

The chain has TRBV4-1 and TRBJ2-4; D may correspond to TRBD1 or TRBD2 (5 bases each). This CDR3 region has 16 residues. The V gene lost 1 base and the J gene lost 2 bases, with 12 bases spanning the gap. The germline V gene has CDR1 MGHRA and CDR2 YSYEKL. The CDR3 coding sequence is TGCGCCAGCAGCCAAGCAGGGACGATACCCAAAAACATTCAGTACTTC. It encodes CASSQAGTIPKNIQYF.

J is TRBJ2-2 and V is TRBV11-2; 12 bases line up with TRBD2. From germline, CDR1 is SGHAT and CDR2 FQNNGV. V lost 4 bases, J lost 6 bases, and 15 bases stayed unmatched. The CDR3 sequence is 19 residues long. The CDR3 region has the DNA TGTGCCAGCAGCTCCGAACCCCGACTAGCGGGAGTCATAGCCGGGGAGCTGTTTTTT. Its translation: CASSSEPRLAGVIAGELFF.

In its sample, this clone was seen once. The chain joins TRBV5-8 to TRBJ1-5; the match to TRBD1 covers 7 bases. This CDR3 spans 16 amino acids. Germline CDR1 is SGHTS and CDR2 is YDEGEE. The V segment lost 4 bases and the J segment 3 bases; nucleotides outside the gene matches: 10. The CDR3 sequence is CASSRDTTGNNQPQHF. CDR3 bases: TGTGCCAGCAGCCGAGACACGACAGGGAACAATCAGCCCCAGCATTTT.

The V and J genes are TRBV4-2 and TRBJ1-3; 7 nucleotides match TRBD1. Germline CDR1 LGHNA, CDR2 YNFKEQ. This CDR3 region has 16 residues. Trimming removed 1 base from V and 2 bases from J; junction bases left unmatched: 5. The CDR3 region has the DNA TGTGCCAGCAGCCAAGTGGATGGACAGGCTGGAAACACCATATATTTT. This gives the protein CASSQVDGQAGNTIYF.